The rows below give T cell receptor beta chains drawn from one sample of a study of Ad26.COV2.S vaccination and SARS-CoV-2 variants. Data came from immunoSEQ multiplex PCR; TCRdb stores just in-frame clones and leaves some out. Of some 420,000 clones listed, approximately 90% are singletons. Material: peripheral blood, obtained in a trial of Ad26.COV2.S vaccine versus placebo. The receptor source for this set is a person aged 18-65 years who received the Ad26.COV2.S COVID-19 vaccine or a placebo. CDR3s leave out the opening cysteine and the closing phenylalanine or tryptophan.

v_call: TRBV7-9; j_call: TRBJ2-1; cdr3_aa: ASSLMLGSSAEQF
v_call: TRBV3-1/TRBV3-2; j_call: TRBJ2-3; cdr3_aa: ASSYRGRGGADTQY
v_call: TRBV20-1; j_call: TRBJ2-7; cdr3_aa: SARGNLEQY
v_call: TRBV5-5; j_call: TRBJ1-6; cdr3_aa: ASSWGQGNSPLH
v_call: TRBV3-1/TRBV3-2; j_call: TRBJ2-1; cdr3_aa: ASSRKLAGGYNEQF
v_call: TRBV4-1; j_call: TRBJ2-5; cdr3_aa: ASSQAGLFQETQY
v_call: TRBV19; j_call: TRBJ1-5; cdr3_aa: ASSPGSRTQPQH
v_call: TRBV12-5; j_call: TRBJ1-1; cdr3_aa: ASGFLGEGFTEAF
v_call: TRBV7-2; j_call: TRBJ2-5; cdr3_aa: ASSSPGGSWETQY
v_call: TRBV4-2; j_call: TRBJ1-5; cdr3_aa: ASSMQGDSNQPQH
v_call: TRBV10-3; j_call: TRBJ2-1; cdr3_aa: AIRSSYNEQF
v_call: TRBV3-1/TRBV3-2; j_call: TRBJ1-5; cdr3_aa: ASSQGRVQPQH
v_call: TRBV6-6; j_call: TRBJ1-1; cdr3_aa: ASSYFPEGSEAF
v_call: TRBV9; j_call: TRBJ1-4; cdr3_aa: ASSEDSLGEKLF
v_call: TRBV7-2; j_call: TRBJ1-2; cdr3_aa: ASRASDFNYGYT
v_call: TRBV28; j_call: TRBJ1-2; cdr3_aa: ASSRDRGLYGYT
v_call: TRBV4-1; j_call: TRBJ2-7; cdr3_aa: ASSPGQGPWEEQY
v_call: TRBV5-5; j_call: TRBJ1-5; cdr3_aa: ASSATGGELNQPQH
v_call: TRBV5-5; j_call: TRBJ2-5; cdr3_aa: ASRGRWGVGQETQY
v_call: TRBV7-8; j_call: TRBJ1-5; cdr3_aa: ASSLIGQGVTQPQH
v_call: TRBV7-8; j_call: TRBJ2-2; cdr3_aa: ASSYRGQGDGELF
v_call: TRBV6-2/TRBV6-3; j_call: TRBJ1-2; cdr3_aa: ASSPTRPGGTGGRYGYT
v_call: TRBV6-5; j_call: TRBJ2-5; cdr3_aa: ASSPRYGEETQY
v_call: TRBV7-3; j_call: TRBJ2-3; cdr3_aa: ASSLSGRAGDTQY
v_call: TRBV7-2; j_call: TRBJ2-6; cdr3_aa: ASSLEVAVYSGANVLT
v_call: TRBV5-1; j_call: TRBJ1-4; cdr3_aa: ASSATGTATNEKLF
v_call: TRBV5-1; j_call: TRBJ1-1; cdr3_aa: ASSLEGGALNTEAF
v_call: TRBV19; j_call: TRBJ2-1; cdr3_aa: ASSPWTSGGSYNEQF
v_call: TRBV28; j_call: TRBJ2-2; cdr3_aa: ASRGRWNTGELF
v_call: TRBV5-1; j_call: TRBJ2-6; cdr3_aa: ATLPGPGANVLT
v_call: TRBV19; j_call: TRBJ2-7; cdr3_aa: ASSIASGATYEQY
v_call: TRBV6-4; j_call: TRBJ2-3; cdr3_aa: ASSEGQGATDTQY
v_call: TRBV7-6; j_call: TRBJ1-2; cdr3_aa: ASSLGPGQGAGGYT
v_call: TRBV7-2; j_call: TRBJ2-5; cdr3_aa: ASSLALPQETQY
v_call: TRBV2; j_call: TRBJ1-4; cdr3_aa: ASSEQATNEKLF
v_call: TRBV11-2; j_call: TRBJ1-3; cdr3_aa: ASRAVQGSGNTIY
v_call: TRBV7-9; j_call: TRBJ2-7; cdr3_aa: ASSGSYEQY
v_call: TRBV28; j_call: TRBJ2-3; cdr3_aa: ASSLHTGSAGRPDTQY
v_call: TRBV2; j_call: TRBJ2-7; cdr3_aa: ASPGTGGYEQY
v_call: TRBV6-5; j_call: TRBJ2-7; cdr3_aa: ASRPSRDNSYEQY